This TCR beta chain came from a study of blood T cell repertoires in COVID-19. Turning to the study itself: Sample material is recorded as cDNA or gDNA derived from T cells, B-cell-depleted T cells, or PBMCs.

Participants were aged about 18 to 90 years from roughly 25 US areas. Measured with immunoSEQ multiplex PCR; TCRdb has only the in-frame clones, and not every one. The table records hundreds of thousands of clones, 85% of them present only once. With 0 bases clipped from V and 2 bases from J, the junction kept 4 bases outside the gene matches. The CDR3 contains 16 residues. Germline CDR1 reads SGHRS; CDR2 reads YFSETQ. The origin of this receptor is a woman aged 25 to 39 who had been exposed to COVID-19. The sequenced sample consisted of PBMCs or T cells enriched from blood (not recorded which). The chain joins TRBV5-1 to TRBJ2-2; TRBD1 aligns across 7 bases. CDR3 amino acids: CASSLGTGTNTGELFF. The CDR3 region has the DNA TGCGCCAGCAGCTTGGGGACAGGCACAAACACCGGGGAGCTGTTTTTT.